This T cell receptor beta chain comes out of a study of glioma-infiltrating T cells after dendritic cell vaccination. Study outcomes and limitations: No direct clonality-survival link was found; a diverse polyclonal response may matter.

In regard to this clone: What it binds is not known.

This CDR3 comprises 13 residues. V lost 5 bases to trimming and J lost 3 bases; unmatched junction nucleotides: 2. In germline, CDR1 is MNHEY, CDR2 SVGAGI. Clones were sequenced by immunoSEQ multiplex PCR, and TCRdb holds only the in-frame ones, with some missing. The table includes 25,000 to 35,000 clones, 85% to 95% detected once. None of the glioblastoma patients had an isocitrate dehydrogenase mutation. The source was blood, collected before dendritic cell vaccination. The V and J genes are TRBV6-5 and TRBJ1-2; 8 bases are shared with TRBD1. The TCR was taken from a human donor with glioblastoma. CDR3 in amino acids: CASSPGGDYGYTF. The CDR3 DNA reads TGTGCCAGCAGTCCAGGGGGCGACTATGGCTACACCTTC.